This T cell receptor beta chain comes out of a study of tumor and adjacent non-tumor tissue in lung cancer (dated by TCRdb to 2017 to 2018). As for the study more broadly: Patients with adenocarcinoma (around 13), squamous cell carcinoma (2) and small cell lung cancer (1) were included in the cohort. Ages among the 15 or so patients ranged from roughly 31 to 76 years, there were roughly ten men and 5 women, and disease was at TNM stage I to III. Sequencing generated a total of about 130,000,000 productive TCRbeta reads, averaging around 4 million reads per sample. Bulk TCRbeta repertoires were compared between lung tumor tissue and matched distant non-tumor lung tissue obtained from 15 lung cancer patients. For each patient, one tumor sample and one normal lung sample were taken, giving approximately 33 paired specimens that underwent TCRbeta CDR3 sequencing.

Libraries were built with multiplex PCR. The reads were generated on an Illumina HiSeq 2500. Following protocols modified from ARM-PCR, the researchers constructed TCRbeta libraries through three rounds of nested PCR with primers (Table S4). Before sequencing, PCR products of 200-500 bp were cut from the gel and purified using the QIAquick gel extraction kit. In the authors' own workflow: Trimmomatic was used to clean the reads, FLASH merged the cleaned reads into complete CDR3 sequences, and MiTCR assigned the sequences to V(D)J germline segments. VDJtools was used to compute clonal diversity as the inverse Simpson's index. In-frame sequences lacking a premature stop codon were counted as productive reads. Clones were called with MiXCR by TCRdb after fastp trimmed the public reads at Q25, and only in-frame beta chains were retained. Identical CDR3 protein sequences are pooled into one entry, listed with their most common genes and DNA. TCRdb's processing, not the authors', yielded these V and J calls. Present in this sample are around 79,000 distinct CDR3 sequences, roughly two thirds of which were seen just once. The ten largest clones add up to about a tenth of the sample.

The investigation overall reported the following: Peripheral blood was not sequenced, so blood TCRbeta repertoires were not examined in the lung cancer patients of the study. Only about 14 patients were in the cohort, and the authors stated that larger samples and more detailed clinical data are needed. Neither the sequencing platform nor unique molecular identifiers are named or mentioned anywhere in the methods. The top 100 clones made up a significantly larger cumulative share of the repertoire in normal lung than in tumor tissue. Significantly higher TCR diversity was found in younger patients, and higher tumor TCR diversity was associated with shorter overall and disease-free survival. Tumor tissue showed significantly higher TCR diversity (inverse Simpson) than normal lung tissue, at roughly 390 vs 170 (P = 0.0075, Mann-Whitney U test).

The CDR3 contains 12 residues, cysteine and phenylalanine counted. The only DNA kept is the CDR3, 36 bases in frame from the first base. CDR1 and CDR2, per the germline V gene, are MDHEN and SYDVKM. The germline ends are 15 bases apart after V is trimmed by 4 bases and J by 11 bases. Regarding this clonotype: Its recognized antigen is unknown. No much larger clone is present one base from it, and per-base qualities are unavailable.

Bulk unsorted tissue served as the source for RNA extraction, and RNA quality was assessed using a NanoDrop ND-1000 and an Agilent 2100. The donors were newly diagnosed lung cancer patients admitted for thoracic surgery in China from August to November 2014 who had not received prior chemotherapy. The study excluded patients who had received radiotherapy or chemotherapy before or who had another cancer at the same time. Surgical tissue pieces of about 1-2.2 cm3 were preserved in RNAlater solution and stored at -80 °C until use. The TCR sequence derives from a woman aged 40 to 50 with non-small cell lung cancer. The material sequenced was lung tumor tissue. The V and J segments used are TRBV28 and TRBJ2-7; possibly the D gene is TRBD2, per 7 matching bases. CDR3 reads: CASSYGGPLKYF. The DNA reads TGTGCCAGCAGTTACGGGGGGCCGCTGAAGTACTTC.